The 14 T cell receptor beta chains listed next were all sequenced from one sample in a study of cytomegalovirus exposure and HLA in healthy donors (dated by TCRdb to about 2017). The library relied on the immunoSEQ multiplex PCR assay. For the multiplex PCR, a mixture combining 60 forward primers for TCR Vbeta segments and 13 reverse primers for TCR Jbeta segments was used. TCRdb mirrors the immuneACCESS table, restricted to in-frame sequences. Some clones are absent from its copies; in checked studies, under half trace to an unresolved V gene, and the reason for the others is unknown. This sample has around 100,000 clones in its table, and 70% to 85% of those were observed once. The ten top clones hold roughly 2.6% of the sample. The sequenced sample was PBMCs. These receptors all stem from a woman between 18 and 30 years old in good health and CMV-seronegative.

This clone appeared a few times. Sequence at one end of the junction differs from germline and may be a read error. The rearrangement links TRBV4-1 to TRBJ2-3; 12 bases fit TRBD2. The CDR3 length is 17 residues. Per germline, CDR1 MGHRA and CDR2 YSYEKL. The CDR3 spells CASRQGGLAGYTDTQYF. DNA of the CDR3: TGCGCCAGCAGGCAAGGGGGACTAGCGGGTTACACAGATACGCAGTATTTT.

V usage is TRBV19 and J usage is TRBJ2-5; TRBD1 agrees at 8 bases. The CDR3 covers 14 residues. The trim removed 5 bases at V and 4 bases at J, leaving 6 bases unmatched. Per the germline V gene, CDR1 is LNHDA and CDR2 is SQIVND (reference sequence). In DNA form, the CDR3 reads TGTGCCAGTAGTGAGACAGGGGTTGGAGAGACCCAGTACTTC. It translates to CASSETGVGETQYF.

The rearrangement joins TRBV7-9 to TRBJ2-3; D is unclear. The germline gives CDR1 SEHNR, CDR2 FQNEAQ (reference sequence). The CDR3 contains 13 residues. V dropped 5 bases and J dropped 5 bases, with 11 bases sitting between them. The CDR3 loop is CASSQPGRDTQYF. CDR3 in DNA: TGTGCCAGCAGCCAGCCTGGGCGAGATACGCAGTATTTT. Supplemented by reference TRBV7-9 and TRBJ2-3, the full variable domain reads DTGVSQNPRHKITKRGQNVTFRCDPISEHNRLYWYRQTLGQGPEFLTYFQNEAQLEKSRLLSDRFSAERPKGSFSTLEIQRTEQGDSAMYLCASSQPGRDTQYFGPGTRLTVL.

The table lists this clone with a few counts. The chain employs TRBV15 and TRBJ1-4, with a tentative D call TRBD1 (5 bases). CDR1 LNHNV and CDR2 YYDKDF come from the germline V gene (reference sequence). Trimming pared 1 base from V and 6 bases from J, leaving 12 bases between. This CDR3 spans 15 amino acids. In DNA, the CDR3 is TGTGCCACCAGCAGAGCTTACAGGAAGGATGAAAAACTGTTTTTT. It is translated as CATSRAYRKDEKLFF.

The V and J genes are TRBV13 and TRBJ2-2, with 10 bases matching TRBD1. The junction had 5 bases not matched to a gene; V was cut back by 5 bases and J by 5 bases. Germline V gene lookup returns CDR1 PRHDT and CDR2 FYEKMQ (reference sequence). This CDR3 spans 15 amino acids. As DNA, the CDR3 is TGTGCCAGCAGCCCCGACAGGGGGCGAACCGGGGAGCTGTTTTTT. Protein sequence: CASSPDRGRTGELFF.

The chain links TRBV5-1 to TRBJ2-5; D not resolved. V was clipped by 4 bases and J by 4 bases, with 11 bases between them. Germline CDR1 and CDR2: SGHRS and YFSETQ. The CDR3 totals 13 residues. In nucleotides, the CDR3 is TGCGCCAGCAGCCCGATCAACGGAGAGACCCAGTACTTC. Encoded protein: CASSPINGETQYF.

This chain uses TRBV28 with TRBJ2-4; perhaps TRBD1 as D (6 bases). V was cut by 3 bases and J by 0 bases, with 15 bases left in between. CDR3 length: 17 residues. The germline V gene has CDR1 MDHEN and CDR2 SYDVKM. The chain's CDR3 is CASSLAGETLAKNIQYF. The CDR3 DNA reads TGTGCCAGCAGTTTGGCAGGGGAAACGCTAGCCAAAAACATTCAGTACTTC.

The genes are TRBV5-1 and TRBJ2-3; 14 positions match TRBD2. CDR1 and CDR2 (germline): SGHRS, YFSETQ. CDR3 length: 16 residues. After removal of 5 bases from V and 5 bases from J, the junction contained 7 bases not matched to a gene. The CDR3 DNA is TGCGCCAGCAGTTTGACTAGCGGGGGGGCCGGAGATACGCAGTATTTT. This encodes CASSLTSGGAGDTQYF.

This sequence joins TRBV12-5 and TRBJ2-5; D unclear. The V end lost 5 bases, the J end lost 9 bases, and 13 bases lay between the germline ends. This CDR3 spans 12 amino acids. Germline lookup yields CDR1 LGHNT and CDR2 FRNRAP. The CDR3 DNA is TGTGCTAGTGGTCTGTCACGGGTCCCCCAGTACTTC. Residues: CASGLSRVPQYF.

The chain uses TRBV19 and TRBJ1-5; possible D gene TRBD1, 5 bases. The CDR3 length is 17 residues. CDR1 is LNHDA, CDR2 SQIVND, per germline (reference sequence). Trimming took off 3 bases at V and 4 bases at J, with 19 bases between the two ends. In nucleotides, the CDR3 is TGTGCCAGTAGTATGGGAGGGGCCCTTTATTGGAATCAGCCCCAGCATTTT. Translating gives CASSMGGALYWNQPQHF.

The CDR3 is CASTRTDYNEQFF. DNA for the CDR3: TGTGCCAGTACGAGGACAGACTACAATGAGCAGTTCTTC. The V gene is TRBV19, the J gene TRBJ2-1; D is possibly TRBD1 (6 bases). The CDR3 covers 13 residues. Germline CDR1 is LNHDA and CDR2 is SQIVND (reference sequence). With 7 bases removed from V and 3 bases from J, the gap between germline ends came to 10 bases.

CDR3 loop: CASSSRGIDTGELFF. The CDR3 DNA reads as TGTGCCAGCAGCTCGCGGGGGATCGACACCGGGGAGCTGTTTTTT. The gene calls are TRBV13 and TRBJ2-2, with 7 bases that match TRBD2. CDR1 is PRHDT, CDR2 FYEKMQ, per germline (reference sequence). This CDR3 is 15 amino acids long. The trim removed 4 bases at V and 3 bases at J, leaving 5 bases unmatched.

V is TRBV7-2 and J is TRBJ2-1, with 10 nucleotides matching TRBD1. V shed 3 bases, J shed 7 bases, and the junction held 6 bases outside the gene matches. Germline loops: CDR1 SGHTA, CDR2 FQGNSA. The CDR3 totals 15 residues. CDR3 sequence (DNA): TGTGCCAGCAGCTTTGGGACAGGGGTCCCAAATGAGCAGTTCTTC. It codes for CASSFGTGVPNEQFF.

V gene TRBV19 combines with J gene TRBJ1-2, with D unclear. The CDR3 contains 12 residues. V was shortened by 2 bases and J by 3 bases, with 4 bases between the two germline ends. Germline CDR1 and CDR2: LNHDA and SQIVND (reference sequence). The DNA of the CDR3 is TGTGCCAGTAGTATAACGGACTATGGCTACACCTTC. This encodes CASSITDYGYTF. Looking up the rest from reference TRBV19 and TRBJ1-2 gives the full variable domain: DGGITQSPKYLFRKEGQNVTLSCEQNLNHDAMYWYRQDPGQGLRLIYYSQIVNDFQKGDIAEGYSVSREKKESFPLTVTSAQKNPTAFYLCASSITDYGYTFGSGTRLTVV.